This is a list of T cell receptor beta chains from one sample in a study of T cell repertoires in cytomegalovirus infection. Using its own MiXCR run on the reads, TCRdb lists one record per CDR3 protein. The table shows around 310,000 distinct CDR3 sequences, with 17% occurring only once. Material: PBMCs. The receptors derive from a human donor in good health (CMV status not recorded). Some clones in this sample may be carry-over from other donors' samples. Each CDR3 is given with its conserved first and last residue. The D gene is left open where the match is weak. Only some rows state a clone size, as once, few, many or a class for expanded clones.

J	D	V	size	length	CDR3	DNA
TRBJ1-1	TRBD1	TRBV9	NA	14	CASSAGQGTTEAFF	TGTGCCAGCAGCGCCGGACAGGGGACCACTGAAGCTTTCTTT
TRBJ1-2	TRBD1	TRBV7-2	few	13	CASSQDRQYGYTF	TGTGCCAGCAGCCAGGACAGGCAGTATGGCTACACCTTC
TRBJ1-1	NA	TRBV7-6	many	15	CASSLDPRAGTEAFF	TGTGCCAGCAGCTTAGACCCGAGGGCAGGCACTGAAGCTTTCTTT
TRBJ1-3	TRBD1	TRBV6-5	many	15	CASGRTGSSGNTIYF	TGTGCCAGCGGTAGGACAGGGAGCTCTGGAAACACCATATATTTT
TRBJ2-1	NA	TRBV7-2	many	13	CASSTTPRDEQFF	TGTGCCAGCAGCACGACCCCTAGGGATGAGCAGTTCTTC
TRBJ2-3	NA	TRBV20-1	NA	14	CSARDPGATDTQYF	TGCAGTGCTAGAGATCCCGGGGCTACAGATACGCAGTATTTT
TRBJ2-7	NA	TRBV19	NA	14	CASSGTPSTYEQYF	TGTGCCAGTAGCGGGACTCCCTCTACCTACGAGCAGTACTTC
TRBJ1-5	TRBD1	TRBV2	NA	14	CASSARDRGQPQHF	TGTGCCAGCAGCGCCCGGGACAGGGGACAGCCCCAGCATTTT
TRBJ1-1	NA	TRBV19	few	14	CASRDANSLLEAFF	TGTGCCAGCAGAGACGCGAACAGCCTGCTTGAAGCTTTCTTT
TRBJ2-7	NA	TRBV7-9	few	14	CASSLDGNPYEQYF	TGTGCCAGCAGCTTAGATGGAAACCCCTACGAGCAGTACTTC
TRBJ2-3	TRBD2	TRBV28	many	15	CASSRSGGAVNTQYF	TGTGCCAGCAGTCGGAGCGGGGGGGCCGTAAATACGCAGTATTTT
TRBJ1-1	NA	TRBV20-1	few	14	CSARVQGRGTEAFF	TGCAGTGCTAGAGTTCAGGGGCGAGGGACTGAAGCTTTCTTT
TRBJ2-2	NA	TRBV19	few	14	CASSMPRGTGELFF	TGTGCCAGTAGTATGCCTCGGGGAACCGGGGAGCTGTTTTTT
TRBJ2-7	TRBD1	TRBV7-2	many	14	CASSLVQGVYEQYF	TGTGCCAGCAGCTTAGTTCAGGGGGTCTACGAGCAGTACTTC
TRBJ2-2	TRBD2	TRBV3-1	NA	17	CASSRFTGTMNTGELFF	TGTGCCAGCAGCCGTTTCACCGGGACTATGAACACCGGGGAGCTGTTTTTT
TRBJ1-1	TRBD1	TRBV6-5	few	15	CASRSRTGGNTEAFF	TGTGCCAGCAGATCTAGGACAGGGGGGAACACTGAAGCTTTCTTT
TRBJ2-1	NA	TRBV7-2	NA	14	CASSFTLGGDEQFF	TGTGCCAGCAGCTTCACCCTAGGGGGGGATGAGCAGTTCTTC
TRBJ1-1	TRBD1	TRBV19	NA	15	CASSIQGARGPEAFF	TGTGCCAGTAGTATACAGGGGGCGCGGGGCCCTGAAGCTTTCTTT
TRBJ1-5	NA	TRBV18	NA	15	CASSPGTTGNQPQHF	TGTGCCAGCTCACCAGGGACGACTGGGAATCAGCCCCAGCATTTT
TRBJ2-2	NA	TRBV27	many	14	CASSLRGNTGELFF	TGTGCCAGCAGTTTAAGAGGGAACACCGGGGAGCTGTTTTTT
TRBJ1-5	NA	TRBV19	many	16	CASSIGIAAGNQPQHF	TGTGCCAGTAGTATAGGTATTGCCGCGGGCAATCAGCCCCAGCATTTT
TRBJ1-1	TRBD1	TRBV12-3/TRBV12-4	NA	14	CASSLTGGTTEAFF	TGTGCCAGCAGTTTGACAGGGGGGACCACTGAAGCTTTCTTT
TRBJ1-4	NA	TRBV7-3	many	15	CASSLTGTQNEKLFF	TGTGCCAGCAGCTTAACGGGGACGCAAAATGAAAAACTGTTTTTT
TRBJ2-7	TRBD1	TRBV12-3/TRBV12-4	NA	17	CASSLAGRTGGDDEQYF	TGTGCCAGCAGTTTAGCGGGCAGGACAGGGGGCGACGACGAGCAGTACTTC
TRBJ2-5	TRBD2	TRBV28	few	15	CASSFQRGGLETQYF	TGTGCCAGCAGTTTCCAGCGGGGGGGCCTAGAGACCCAGTACTTC
TRBJ1-5	NA	TRBV4-3	NA	17	CASSQEVLRGVNQPQHF	TGCGCCAGCAGCCAAGAGGTTCTCCGGGGCGTCAATCAGCCCCAGCATTTT
TRBJ2-7	NA	TRBV4-1	many	15	CASSPGGTAPYEQYF	TGCGCCAGCAGCCCAGGGGGGACGGCGCCCTACGAGCAGTACTTC
TRBJ2-7	TRBD2	TRBV7-2	many	13	CASSLLLSGVAYF	TGTGCCAGCAGCTTACTTCTGAGCGGGGTTGCGTACTTC
TRBJ2-3	NA	TRBV4-3	few	19	CASSQDAVTQGSSTDTQYF	TGCGCCAGCAGCCAAGACGCTGTTACCCAGGGCTCTAGCACAGATACGCAGTATTTT
TRBJ2-1	TRBD2	TRBV9	few	16	CASSVYGGASYNEQFF	TGTGCCAGCAGCGTATACGGGGGGGCCTCCTACAATGAGCAGTTCTTC
TRBJ1-6	NA	TRBV20-1	NA	18	CSARDLGGISSYNSPLHF	TGCAGTGCTAGAGATTTGGGCGGTATCAGCTCCTATAATTCACCCCTCCACTTT
TRBJ2-7	NA	TRBV27	few	15	CASTLQFGGSYEQYF	TGTGCCAGCACCCTTCAATTTGGGGGATCCTACGAGCAGTACTTC
TRBJ1-5	TRBD1	TRBV28	many	14	CASSAGQARQPQHF	TGTGCCAGCAGTGCTGGACAGGCTCGTCAGCCCCAGCATTTT
TRBJ1-1	NA	TRBV10-3	few	15	CAISDPGQKNTEAFF	TGTGCCATCAGTGACCCGGGACAAAAGAACACTGAAGCTTTCTTT
TRBJ2-5	NA	TRBV7-2	many	15	CASSLAPNLAETQYF	TGTGCCAGCAGCTTAGCGCCGAATTTGGCGGAGACCCAGTACTTC
TRBJ1-2	TRBD1	TRBV20-1	many	11	CSARTGGGYTF	TGCAGTGCCCGAACAGGGGGTGGCTACACCTTC
TRBJ2-7	NA	TRBV6-2/TRBV6-3	few	15	CASSYSPQGKDEQYF	TGTGCCAGCAGTTACTCGCCTCAGGGTAAAGACGAGCAGTACTTC
TRBJ1-1	NA	TRBV28	NA	14	CASSPPGLNTVAFF	TGTGCCAGCAGCCCCCCGGGACTTAATACCGTAGCTTTCTTT
TRBJ1-5	NA	TRBV5-4	many	14	CASSLDQSNQPQHF	TGTGCCAGCAGCTTGGACCAGAGCAATCAGCCCCAGCATTTT
TRBJ1-3	NA	TRBV7-2	few	16	CASSPRTLLDGNTIYF	TGTGCCAGCAGCCCACGGACACTCCTAGACGGAAACACCATATATTTT
TRBJ2-5	NA	TRBV7-7	few	14	CASSLNGPKETQYF	TGTGCTAGCAGCTTAAATGGTCCGAAAGAGACCCAGTACTTC
TRBJ2-5	NA	TRBV12-3/TRBV12-4	few	15	CASSPGPGQWETQYF	TGTGCCAGCAGCCCGGGACCGGGACAATGGGAGACCCAGTACTTC
TRBJ2-7	NA	TRBV6-5	NA	16	CASSQPREKSSYEQYF	TGTGCCAGCAGCCAGCCCCGAGAGAAGTCCTCCTACGAGCAGTACTTC
TRBJ1-5	NA	TRBV20-1	few	15	CSARDRKLSNQPQHF	TGCAGTGCTAGAGACCGAAAACTTAGTAATCAGCCCCAGCATTTT
TRBJ2-3	NA	TRBV15	few	13	CATSRETDGTQYF	TGTGCCACCAGCAGAGAAACCGACGGTACGCAGTATTTT
TRBJ2-6	NA	TRBV12-3/TRBV12-4	few	15	CASSLWGDPRNVLTF	TGTGCCAGCAGTTTATGGGGGGACCCGAGGAACGTCCTGACTTTC
TRBJ2-5	NA	TRBV20-1	NA	11	CSASGAETQYF	TGCAGTGCTTCGGGGGCGGAGACCCAGTACTTC
TRBJ2-2	NA	TRBV27	many	14	CASSFGGPAGELFF	TGTGCCAGCAGCTTTGGGGGGCCAGCCGGGGAGCTGTTTTTT
TRBJ2-1	NA	TRBV2	few	13	CASSELAALKQFF	TGTGCCAGCAGTGAACTGGCAGCCCTAAAGCAGTTCTTC